Presented here are 17 T cell receptor beta chains from one specimen sequenced in a study of blood T cell repertoires in COVID-19. Assay: immunoSEQ multiplex PCR; the TCRdb copy retains only in-frame clones and omits some. Counted here are 75,000 to 100,000 clones, about 90% occurring once; the ten biggest clones make up about 4.2%. Sequenced material: peripheral blood. The receptors derive from a man aged 70 or older with acute or convalescent COVID-19.

The chain couples TRBV7-3 to TRBJ1-1; 10 positions agree with TRBD1. CDR3 size: 13 residues. V dropped 5 bases and J dropped 11; count of bases not matched to a gene: 8. Per the germline V gene, CDR1 is SGHTA and CDR2 is FQGTGA. The CDR3 reads CASSLGQGVGAFF. For the CDR3, the DNA is TGTGCCAGCAGCCTCGGACAGGGGGTTGGGGCTTTCTTT.

In its sample, this clone was seen once. This chain's CDR3 is CASSYGGAATGELFF. CDR3 DNA: TGTGCCAGCAGTTACGGGGGGGCCGCCACCGGGGAGCTGTTTTTT. The chain is built from TRBV6-5 and TRBJ2-2, with D perhaps TRBD2 (7 bases). Between the trimmed V and J ends, which lost 2 bases and 4 bases, there was a span of 11 bases. CDR1 MNHEY and CDR2 SVGAGI come from the germline V gene. This CDR3 has 15 amino acids.

The J gene is TRBJ2-2, the V gene TRBV4-1; 7 positions match TRBD2. V lost 4 bases to trimming and J lost 7 bases; unmatched junction nucleotides: 12. Germline CDR1 and CDR2: MGHRA and YSYEKL. The CDR3 spans 16 residues. The CDR3 nucleotides read TGCGCCAGCAGCCCCCCAGCGGGGAGGACTGTCGGGGAGCTGTTTTTT. It yields the protein CASSPPAGRTVGELFF.

V gene TRBV11-2 combines with J gene TRBJ2-3, with 7 bases lining up with TRBD1. The CDR3 has 16 amino acids. Trimming took 0 bases from V and 6 from J; bases not matched to a gene: 9. Per the germline V gene, CDR1 is SGHAT and CDR2 is FQNNGV. The CDR3 bases are TGTGCCAGCAGCTTAGATCGCCCGACAGGGACCGATACGCAGTATTTT. This codes for CASSLDRPTGTDTQYF.

The chain recombines TRBV6-5 with TRBJ2-7; D unclear. Germline lookup yields CDR1 MNHEY and CDR2 SVGAGI. The CDR3 runs 14 residues. Between the trimmed V and J ends, which lost 4 bases and 2 bases, there was a span of 12 bases. CDR3 DNA: TGTGCCAGCAGTTTACGTCGCGAAGCCTACGAGCAGTACTTC. Encoded protein: CASSLRREAYEQYF.

This clone was recorded many times. The genes are TRBV2 and TRBJ1-3; D is uncertain. The CDR3 runs 15 residues. Germline CDR1 and CDR2: SNHLY and FYNNEI. Trimming removed 4 bases at V and 4 bases at J, with 14 bases between. As DNA, the CDR3 is TGTGCCAGCAGTGTGGGAGCAGTGACAGGAAACACCATATATTTT. Its translation is CASSVGAVTGNTIYF.

In this sample, this clone turned up once. The chain combines TRBV7-8 with TRBJ1-2; no definite D call. The germline V and J ends were trimmed by 2 bases and 7 bases, with 17 bases remaining between them. This CDR3 is built from 15 residues. The V gene's germline CDR1 is SGHVS and CDR2 FQNEAQ. The CDR3 here is CASSLRRGGSGGYTF. The CDR3 nucleotides are TGTGCCAGCAGCTTACGTCGTGGCGGATCGGGTGGCTACACCTTC.

J is TRBJ1-1 and V is TRBV7-6, with 8 bases fitting TRBD1. V dropped 2 bases and J dropped 0; count of bases not matched to a gene: 5. Germline-derived CDR1 and CDR2 are SGHVS and FNYEAQ. The CDR3 has 16 amino acids. This chain's CDR3 is CASSLWPGGLNTEAFF. The CDR3 region has the DNA TGTGCCAGCAGCTTATGGCCAGGGGGCCTGAACACTGAAGCTTTCTTT. Drawing the rest from reference TRBV7-6 and TRBJ1-1, the complete variable domain is GAGVSQSPRYKVTKRGQDVALRCDPISGHVSLYWYRQALGQGPEFLTYFNYEAQQDKSGLPNDRFSAERPEGSISTLTIQRTEQRDSAMYRCASSLWPGGLNTEAFFGQGTRLTVV.

The V and J genes are TRBV5-1 and TRBJ1-1, with TRBD1 matching 9 bases. Trimming removed 2 bases from V and 1 base from J; junction bases left unmatched: 6. The germline CDR1 and CDR2 sequences are SGHRS and YFSETQ. The CDR3 has 16 residues. The chain's CDR3 is CASSLRQGGSNTEAFF. CDR3 nucleotide sequence: TGCGCCAGCAGCTTAAGACAGGGGGGATCGAACACTGAAGCTTTCTTT. The variable domain in full, completed from reference TRBV5-1 and TRBJ1-1, reads KAGVTQTPRYLIKTRGQQVTLSCSPISGHRSVSWYQQTPGQGLQFLFEYFSETQRNKGNFPGRFSGRQFSNSRSEMNVSTLELGDSALYLCASSLRQGGSNTEAFFGQGTRLTVV.

The genes are TRBV6-5 and TRBJ1-6; possible D gene TRBD1, 6 bases. Trimming removed 2 bases at V and 10 bases at J, with 18 bases between. Germline-derived CDR1 and CDR2 are MNHEY and SVGAGI. The CDR3 runs to 16 residues. CDR3 sequence: CASSYRPGAMGSPLHF. The CDR3 bases are TGTGCCAGCAGTTACCGGCCAGGGGCTATGGGGTCACCCCTCCACTTT.

The chain combines TRBV9 with TRBJ2-7; 8 nucleotides match TRBD1. The CDR3 spans 14 residues. V shed 4 bases, J shed 2 bases, and the junction held 5 bases outside the gene matches. Germline V lookup: CDR1 SGDLS, CDR2 YYNGEE. DNA of the CDR3: TGTGCCAGCAGCCTAAGACAGGGGCCCTACGAGCAGTACTTC. Translating it yields CASSLRQGPYEQYF.

V is TRBV5-1 and J is TRBJ1-3; no clear D gene. Germline V CDR1 and CDR2: SGHRS, YFSETQ. The CDR3 is made up of 15 amino acids. Deletions cut 1 base from V and 0 bases from J, with 8 bases between. In nucleotides, the CDR3 is TGCGCCAGCAGCTTGACTGCCACCTCTGGAAACACCATATATTTT. This encodes CASSLTATSGNTIYF.

CDR3 in amino acids: CASSTGQGKFNEQFF. The DNA for the CDR3 is TGTGCCAGCAGCACAGGACAGGGGAAATTCAATGAGCAGTTCTTC. This chain uses TRBV7-8 with TRBJ2-1; 9 bases map to TRBD1. CDR3 length: 15 residues. The V segment lost 5 bases and the J segment 6 bases; nucleotides outside the gene matches: 8. Germline lookup yields CDR1 SGHVS and CDR2 FQNEAQ.

This chain connects TRBV30 to TRBJ1-6; a possible D gene is TRBD1 (5 bases). This CDR3 region has 13 residues. The germline V gene encodes CDR1 GTSNPN and CDR2 SVGIG (reference sequence). Trimming took off 5 bases at V and 10 bases at J, with 15 bases between the two ends. The CDR3 sequence is CAWGGQGGSPLHF. In DNA form, the CDR3 reads TGTGCCTGGGGTGGGCAGGGAGGATCACCCCTCCACTTT.

V is TRBV5-4 and J is TRBJ2-3, with D unresolved. V was trimmed by 4 bases and J by 0 bases, leaving 3 bases between them. Germline CDR1 and CDR2: SGHNT and YYREEE (reference sequence). The CDR3 runs to 12 residues. The CDR3 bases are TGTGCCAGCAGCCGTAGCACAGATACGCAGTATTTT. Translation: CASSRSTDTQYF.

The chain carries TRBV9 and TRBJ1-1, with TRBD1 matching over 7 bases. Germline lookup yields CDR1 SGDLS and CDR2 YYNGEE. The junction had 5 bases not matched to a gene; V was cut back by 4 bases and J by 2 bases. This CDR3 has 14 amino acids. CDR3 sequence reads: CASSPRDSNTEAFF. For the CDR3, the DNA is TGTGCCAGCAGCCCCCGGGACAGCAACACTGAAGCTTTCTTT.

The chain has TRBV19 and TRBJ1-3; D is uncertain. Trimming removed 3 bases from V and 0 bases from J, with 9 bases in between. The CDR3 totals 15 residues. Germline-derived CDR1 and CDR2 are LNHDA and SQIVND (reference sequence). The CDR3 reads CASSMRSGSGNTIYF. The CDR3 DNA is TGTGCCAGTAGTATGAGGAGCGGCTCTGGAAACACCATATATTTT.